This T cell receptor (beta chain) derives from a study of shared clonotypes between healthy human individuals. This clone has just a few counts. The authors distributed each subset's genomic DNA evenly over several immunoSEQ plates. How the authors handled the data: Junction-only sequences without quality scores were provided by ImmunoSEQ, so filtering was different. Some clones are missing from TCRdb's copy, which holds only in-frame ones; the method was immunoSEQ multiplex PCR. D and trimming were read from the DNA, whereas the V and J calls and clone size are those reported in that table. Among around 120,000 clones listed, 65% to 75% were seen once. Trimming stripped 0 bases from V and 8 bases from J, with 14 bases between. This CDR3 region has 15 residues. Germline V gene data show CDR1 as WNHNN and CDR2 as SYGVQD (reference sequence).

The sample taken for sequencing was memory CD8+ T cells sorted from blood. Subset denoted: CD45RO+ cells pooled with CCR7-negative TemRA cells. V usage is TRBV10-1 and J usage is TRBJ2-1, with D uncertain. This TCR derives from a woman in her twenties or thirties in good health. CDR3 DNA: TGCGCCAGCAGTGAGTCGACGGCCCCAGGCGATGAGCAGTTCTTC. It encodes CASSESTAPGDEQFF.